The 32 T cell receptor beta chains reported below all come from one sample, sequenced in a study of T cells after yellow fever vaccination. Using its own MiXCR run on the 5' RACE reads, TCRdb lists one record per CDR3 protein. This sample has under 400,000 distinct CDR3 sequences, with approximately 12% found just once. The material sequenced was CD4+ T cells sorted from PBMCs, taken 15 days after the yellow fever booster vaccination. The source is a man aged 18 to 30 who received the YFV17D yellow fever vaccine.

This clonotype showed up just a few times. The gene calls are TRBV4-2 and TRBJ2-2; D may be TRBD1 (6 bases). From germline, CDR1 is LGHNA and CDR2 YNFKEQ. The CDR3 has 15 amino acids. The V and J ends lost 4 bases and 6 bases respectively, with 15 bases between them. The CDR3 region is CASSPYKDSPGELFF. The CDR3, as DNA: TGTGCCAGCAGCCCCTACAAGGACAGTCCCGGGGAGCTGTTTTTT.

This clonotype has only a few counts. The chain couples TRBV6-5 to TRBJ2-1; no firm D call. CDR1 MNHEY and CDR2 SVGAGI come from the germline V gene. The CDR3 covers 16 residues. The V end was cut by 0 bases, the J end by 6 bases, with 15 bases between. The CDR3 DNA reads TGTGCCAGCAGTTACTCCTTGGGCCAACGCGGCAATGAGCAGTTCTTC. This codes for CASSYSLGQRGNEQFF.

V is TRBV6-1 and J is TRBJ2-6; 7 nucleotides match TRBD2. Germline V gene data show CDR1 as MNHNS and CDR2 as SASEGT. Trimming removed 8 bases from V and 0 bases from J; junction bases left unmatched: 4. The CDR3 sequence is 15 residues long. The CDR3 is CASGDYPSGANVLTF. In DNA form, the CDR3 reads TGTGCCAGCGGGGACTACCCCTCTGGGGCCAACGTCCTGACTTTC.

The chain is built from TRBV10-3 and TRBJ2-3; the D gene is possibly TRBD2 (6 bases). In germline, CDR1 is ENHRY, CDR2 SYGVKD. The CDR3 runs 13 residues. Between the trimmed V and J ends, which lost 4 bases and 2 bases, there was a span of 7 bases. The CDR3 sequence: CAISAGDTDTQYF. CDR3 bases: TGTGCCATCAGTGCGGGGGACACAGATACGCAGTATTTT.

The chain is built from TRBV20-1 and TRBJ1-5, with a weak D call TRBD1 (5 bases). Trimming removed 5 bases at V and 9 bases at J, with 17 bases between. Per the germline V gene, CDR1 is DFQATT and CDR2 is SNEGSKA (reference sequence). This CDR3 contains 13 residues. This CDR3 is CSASTGGERPQHF. The CDR3 DNA reads TGCAGTGCTTCTACGGGGGGGGAGCGGCCCCAGCATTTT.

This clonotype was detected only a few times. V gene TRBV7-9 combines with J gene TRBJ2-5; weak D call: TRBD2 (7 bases). The ends were cut back, 4 bases at V and 5 bases at J, with 23 bases in the middle. The CDR3 has 17 amino acids. Germline V gene sequence: CDR1 SEHNR, CDR2 FQNEAQ (reference sequence). The CDR3 bases are TGTGCCAGCAGCTACCGGCCGGACAGACACGGGGGGGAGACCCAGTACTTC. Amino acid sequence: CASSYRPDRHGGETQYF. Complete variable domain (other parts from reference TRBV7-9 and TRBJ2-5): DTGVSQNPRHKITKRGQNVTFRCDPISEHNRLYWYRQTLGQGPEFLTYFQNEAQLEKSRLLSDRFSAERPKGSFSTLEIQRTEQGDSAMYLCASSYRPDRHGGETQYFGPGTRLLVL.

The chain links TRBV12-3 or TRBV12-4 to TRBJ1-2, with D maybe TRBD1 (6 bases). CDR3 length: 13 amino acids. Trimming stripped 6 bases from V and 2 bases from J, with 10 bases between. The CDR3 reads CASRLGGNYGYTF. The DNA of the CDR3 is TGTGCCAGCAGACTAGGGGGGAACTATGGCTACACCTTC.

V usage is TRBV4-3 and J usage is TRBJ1-5; tentative D call: TRBD1 (5 bases). From germline, CDR1 is LGHNA and CDR2 YSLEER. With 1 base removed from V and 1 base from J, the gap between germline ends came to 17 bases. CDR3 length: 18 amino acids. This chain's CDR3 is CASSQAHYGTGSNQPQHF. The CDR3, as DNA: TGCGCCAGCAGCCAAGCCCATTACGGGACGGGGAGCAATCAGCCCCAGCATTTT.

The chain is built from TRBV7-9 and TRBJ2-4, with D uncertain. Germline CDR1 and CDR2: SEHNR and FQNEAQ (reference sequence). The V gene lost 4 bases and the J gene lost 1 base, with 17 bases spanning the gap. The CDR3 is made up of 17 amino acids. The CDR3 sequence is CASSSRGLMVAKNIQYF. For the CDR3, the DNA is TGTGCCAGCAGCTCTCGTGGATTGATGGTCGCCAAAAACATTCAGTACTTC.

This clonotype was counted ten times or more. V gene TRBV5-1 combines with J gene TRBJ2-3; D is uncertain. The CDR3 extends over 13 amino acids. CDR1 and CDR2 from the germline V gene are SGHRS and YFSETQ. V lost 5 bases and J 4 bases, leaving 11 bases between the germline ends. The DNA of the CDR3 is TGCGCCAGCAGTTATTGGGGTTCAGATACGCAGTATTTT. Protein product: CASSYWGSDTQYF.

This clonotype appeared many times. The rearrangement links TRBV6-5 to TRBJ1-1; 7 bases map to TRBD1. The CDR3 runs 13 residues. Unmatched junction bases numbered 1, after V lost 0 bases and J lost 6 bases. Looked up from germline, CDR1 is MNHEY and CDR2 is SVGAGI. The CDR3 is CASSYSGGPEAFF. CDR3 DNA: TGTGCCAGCAGTTACTCAGGGGGCCCTGAAGCTTTCTTT.

The sample holds a few counts of this clonotype. The rearrangement uses TRBV12-3 or TRBV12-4 and TRBJ1-2; D is ambiguous. V dropped 5 bases and J dropped 7 bases, with 11 bases sitting between them. The CDR3 has 12 residues. This CDR3 is CASSRLFGGYTF. The CDR3 DNA is TGTGCCAGCAGTAGACTGTTTGGTGGCTACACCTTC.

This chain joins TRBV6-2 or TRBV6-3 and TRBJ2-5; D tentatively reads TRBD1 or TRBD2 (5 bases each). Trimming took 8 bases from V and 4 from J, leaving 20 bases between them. CDR3 length: 15 residues. CDR1 is MNHEY and CDR2 is SVGEGT in the germline V gene. This CDR3 is CASGRDPIRLETQYF. The CDR3 DNA follows: TGTGCCAGCGGACGGGACCCTATACGGCTAGAGACCCAGTACTTC.

This clonotype was counted ten times or more. V and J are TRBV4-3 and TRBJ2-3; tentatively, D is TRBD1 (5 bases). From germline, CDR1 is LGHNA and CDR2 YSLEER. Trimming took 1 base from V and 8 from J, leaving 19 bases between them. This CDR3 is built from 16 residues. The CDR3 spells CASSQALFQGTGTQYF. The DNA of the CDR3 is TGCGCCAGCAGCCAAGCTCTATTCCAGGGAACGGGTACGCAGTATTTT.

The chain employs TRBV5-1 and TRBJ2-5, with D tentatively TRBD2 (5 bases). Germline V gene data show CDR1 as SGHRS and CDR2 as YFSETQ. CDR3 length equals 12 residues. V was pared by 9 bases and J by 5 bases, with 14 bases between. The CDR3 reads CATRADGETQYF. As DNA, the CDR3 is TGCGCCACGAGGGCGGATGGGGAGACCCAGTACTTC.

The rearrangement links TRBV5-1 to TRBJ1-6; D may be TRBD1 (5 bases). Germline V lookup: CDR1 SGHRS, CDR2 YFSETQ. This CDR3 region has 15 residues. Trimming shortened V by 4 bases and J by 11 bases, and 19 bases separated the two germline ends. The CDR3 spells CASSPQASGAPPLHF. CDR3 coding DNA: TGCGCCAGCAGCCCGCAGGCCTCCGGGGCCCCACCCCTCCACTTT. Using reference TRBV5-1 and TRBJ1-6 for the parts outside the CDR3, the full variable domain is KAGVTQTPRYLIKTRGQQVTLSCSPISGHRSVSWYQQTPGQGLQFLFEYFSETQRNKGNFPGRFSGRQFSNSRSEMNVSTLELGDSALYLCASSPQASGAPPLHFGNGTRLTVT.

The genes are TRBV12-3 or TRBV12-4 and TRBJ2-7; TRBD1 agrees at 11 bases. The V gene end was trimmed by 5 bases and the J gene end by 2 bases; junction bases not matched to a gene: 5. CDR3 length: 15 amino acids. The CDR3 loop reads CASSGGQGVPYEQYV. In DNA, the CDR3 is TGTGCCAGCAGTGGGGGACAGGGGGTGCCCTACGAGCAGTACGTC.

The chain uses TRBV10-3 and TRBJ1-5, with no clear D. Trimming removed 5 bases at V and 4 bases at J, with 6 bases between. CDR3 length: 12 residues. Germline V lookup: CDR1 ENHRY, CDR2 SYGVKD. CDR3: CAISTDNQPQHF. The CDR3 DNA sequence: TGTGCCATCAGTACAGATAATCAGCCCCAGCATTTT.

This clonotype was seen a handful of times. This chain joins TRBV28 and TRBJ2-7; 7 positions match TRBD2. Germline values: CDR1 MDHEN, CDR2 SYDVKM. CDR3 length: 13 residues. J was trimmed by 6 bases and V by 6 bases; bases with no gene match: 8. CDR3 loop: CASSRGRGSEQYV. CDR3 nucleotide sequence: TGTGCCAGCAGCCGTGGGCGGGGGTCCGAGCAGTACGTC.

A few counts support this clonotype. This chain's CDR3 is CASSRQGSQETQYF. In nucleotides, the CDR3 is TGTGCCAGCAGCAGACAGGGGAGCCAAGAGACCCAGTACTTC. V is TRBV7-2 and J is TRBJ2-5; TRBD1 aligns across 8 bases. The CDR3 consists of 14 residues. Germline loops: CDR1 SGHTA, CDR2 FQGNSA. V gave up 5 bases and J gave up 1 base; unmatched junction bases: 3.

V gene TRBV11-2 combines with J gene TRBJ1-2; tentatively, D is TRBD1 (6 bases). Germline V gives CDR1 SGHAT, CDR2 FQNNGV. Trimming took off 4 bases at V and 5 bases at J, with 20 bases between the two ends. CDR3 length equals 16 residues. The CDR3 DNA follows: TGTGCCAGCAGCTCTCCAAGGGGGGGCAGACGGTATGGCTACACCTTC. As protein: CASSSPRGGRRYGYTF.

V gene TRBV7-9 combines with J gene TRBJ2-5, with TRBD2 matching 8 bases. The CDR3 extends over 14 amino acids. Germline V gene data show CDR1 as SEHNR and CDR2 as FQNEAQ (reference sequence). With 2 bases clipped from V and 5 bases from J, the junction kept 4 bases outside the gene matches. DNA of the CDR3: TGTGCCAGCAGCTTAATATCTAGCGGGGAGACCCAGTACTTC. Encoded protein: CASSLISSGETQYF.

This clonotype was seen a handful of times. This chain joins TRBV7-9 and TRBJ2-1; possibly TRBD2 for D (5 bases). Trimming took off 3 bases at V and 9 bases at J, with 18 bases between the two ends. The CDR3 has 15 amino acids. The germline V gene has CDR1 SEHNR and CDR2 FQNEAQ (reference sequence). CDR3 sequence (DNA): TGTGCCAGCAGCTTCGAGGGTAGGTCTCTCCTTGAGCAGTTCTTC. Translated: CASSFEGRSLLEQFF. The complete variable domain, with remaining parts taken from reference TRBV7-9 and TRBJ2-1, reads DTGVSQNPRHKITKRGQNVTFRCDPISEHNRLYWYRQTLGQGPEFLTYFQNEAQLEKSRLLSDRFSAERPKGSFSTLEIQRTEQGDSAMYLCASSFEGRSLLEQFFGPGTRLTVL.

This clonotype was seen many times. V is TRBV24-1 and J is TRBJ2-5; D call uncertain. CDR1 and CDR2 (germline): KGHDR, SFDVKD. V was clipped by 11 bases and J by 5 bases, with 11 bases between them. There are 11 residues in the CDR3. Written as DNA, the CDR3 is TGTGCCAGCGACACGGCGGAGACCCAGTACTTC. Translated, it gives CASDTAETQYF.

V and J are TRBV18 and TRBJ1-2; D ambiguous. CDR1 is KGHSH, CDR2 LQKENI, per germline. With 3 bases removed from V and 2 bases from J, the gap between germline ends came to 13 bases. The CDR3 has 15 amino acids. CDR3 residues: CASSPSGDSNYGYTF. The CDR3 DNA sequence: TGTGCCAGCTCACCTTCTGGGGATTCCAACTATGGCTACACCTTC.

The chain joins TRBV6-6 to TRBJ2-3; 11 nucleotides align to TRBD2. The ends lost 2 bases at V and 12 bases at J; junction bases unmatched: 7. This CDR3 contains 14 residues. Germline-derived CDR1 and CDR2 are MNHNY and SVGAGI (reference sequence). The CDR3: CASSYGGSGGAQYF. CDR3 sequence (DNA): TGTGCCAGCAGTTACGGCGGTAGCGGGGGGGCTCAGTATTTT.

This clonotype was observed a handful of times. The chain carries TRBV29-1 and TRBJ2-7; the D is unclear. In germline, CDR1 is SQVTM, CDR2 ANQGSEA. Trimming removed 1 base from V and 7 bases from J, with 14 bases in between. There are 13 residues in the CDR3. This CDR3 reads CSVEVPYPGEQYF. The DNA for the CDR3 is TGCAGCGTTGAAGTTCCTTACCCCGGGGAGCAGTACTTC.

This clonotype was observed at least ten times. The chain employs TRBV5-1 and TRBJ2-2; 7 nucleotides match TRBD1. The CDR3 consists of 14 residues. Per the germline V gene, CDR1 is SGHRS and CDR2 is YFSETQ. V was clipped by 5 bases and J by 1 base; unmatched bases: 2. The CDR3 nucleotides are TGCGCCAGCAGTAGGGACAGGAACACCGGGGAGCTGTTTTTT. It yields the protein CASSRDRNTGELFF.

This clonotype was counted at least ten times. The rearrangement joins TRBV10-2 to TRBJ1-6; no reliable D call. Trimming took 7 bases from V and 7 from J, leaving 14 bases between them. This CDR3 is 14 amino acids long. Germline CDR1 is WSHSY and CDR2 is SAAADI. The CDR3 nucleotides are TGCGCCAGCAAGATGACGGATAGGAATTCACCCCTCCACTTT. Translated: CASKMTDRNSPLHF.

This clonotype was seen more than once but under ten times. V usage is TRBV9 and J usage is TRBJ1-4; D is unclear. The CDR3 is 14 residues long. V lost 2 bases and J 0 bases, leaving 5 bases between the germline ends. From germline, CDR1 is SGDLS and CDR2 YYNGEE. CDR3 protein: CASSVQATNEKLFF. DNA of the CDR3: TGTGCCAGCAGCGTGCAAGCAACTAATGAAAAACTGTTTTTT.

V and J are TRBV14 and TRBJ1-1, with D unresolved. The V end lost 3 bases, the J end lost 1 base, and 12 bases lay between the germline ends. This CDR3 region has 15 residues. Germline assignment: CDR1 SGHDN and CDR2 FVKESK. CDR3: CASSQPEGGNTEAFF. In DNA form, the CDR3 reads TGTGCCAGCAGCCAGCCCGAAGGTGGGAACACTGAAGCTTTCTTT.

The genes are TRBV6-2 or TRBV6-3 and TRBJ1-6, with D unclear. The CDR3 runs 15 residues. Germline V gene sequence: CDR1 MNHEY, CDR2 SVGEGT. V lost 0 bases and J 8 bases, leaving 11 bases between the germline ends. CDR3 region: CASSYSPARDSPLHF. The CDR3 nucleotides are TGTGCCAGCAGTTACTCGCCCGCGAGGGATTCACCCCTCCACTTT.